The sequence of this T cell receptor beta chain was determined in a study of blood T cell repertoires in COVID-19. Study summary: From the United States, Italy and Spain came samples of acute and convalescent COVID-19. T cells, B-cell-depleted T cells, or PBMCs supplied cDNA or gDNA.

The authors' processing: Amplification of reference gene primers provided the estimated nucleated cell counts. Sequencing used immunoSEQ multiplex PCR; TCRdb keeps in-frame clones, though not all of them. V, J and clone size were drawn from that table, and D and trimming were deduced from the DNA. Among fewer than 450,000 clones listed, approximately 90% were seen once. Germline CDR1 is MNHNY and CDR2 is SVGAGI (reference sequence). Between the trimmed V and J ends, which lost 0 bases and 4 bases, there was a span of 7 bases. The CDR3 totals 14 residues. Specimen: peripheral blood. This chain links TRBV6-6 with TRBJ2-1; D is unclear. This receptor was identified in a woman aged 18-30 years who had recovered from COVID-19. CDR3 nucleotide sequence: TGTGCCAGCAGTTACTCGATCGGGTACAATGAGCAGTTCTTC. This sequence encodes CASSYSIGYNEQFF.